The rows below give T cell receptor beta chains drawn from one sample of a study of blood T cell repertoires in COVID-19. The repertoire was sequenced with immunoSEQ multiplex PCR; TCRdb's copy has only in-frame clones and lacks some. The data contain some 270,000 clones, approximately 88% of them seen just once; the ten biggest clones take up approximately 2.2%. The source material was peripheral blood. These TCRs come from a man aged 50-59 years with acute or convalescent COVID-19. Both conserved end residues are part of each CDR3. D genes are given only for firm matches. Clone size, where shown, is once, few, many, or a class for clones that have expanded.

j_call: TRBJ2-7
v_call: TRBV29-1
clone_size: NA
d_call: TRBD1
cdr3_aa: CSVEGTGVIYEQYF
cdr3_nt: TGCAGCGTTGAGGGGACAGGGGTGATCTACGAGCAGTACTTC

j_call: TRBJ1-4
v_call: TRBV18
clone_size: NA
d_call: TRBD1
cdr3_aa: CASSPQTGGGEKLFF
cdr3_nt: TGTGCCAGCTCACCGCAGACAGGGGGAGGTGAAAAACTGTTTTTT

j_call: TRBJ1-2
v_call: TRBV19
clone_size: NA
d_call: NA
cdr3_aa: CASSIGSGTSNYGYTF
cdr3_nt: TGTGCCAGTAGTATCGGGTCAGGGACATCTAACTATGGCTACACCTTC

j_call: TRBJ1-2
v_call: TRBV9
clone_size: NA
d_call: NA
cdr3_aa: CASSASGNGYTF
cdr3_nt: TGTGCCAGCAGCGCCTCAGGGAATGGCTACACCTTC

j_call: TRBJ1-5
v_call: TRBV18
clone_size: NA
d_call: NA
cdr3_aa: CASSLTGQGSPQHF
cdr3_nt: TGTGCCAGCTCCCTAACCGGGCAGGGCAGTCCCCAGCATTTT

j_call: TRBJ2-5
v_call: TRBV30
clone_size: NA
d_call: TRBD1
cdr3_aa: CAWSGTGRKTQYF
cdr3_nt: TGTGCCTGGAGTGGGACAGGGCGGAAGACCCAGTACTTC

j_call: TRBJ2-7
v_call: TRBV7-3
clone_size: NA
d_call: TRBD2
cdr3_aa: CASSLGSGGSYEQYF
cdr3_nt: TGTGCCAGCAGCTTAGGAAGCGGGGGCTCCTACGAGCAGTACTTC

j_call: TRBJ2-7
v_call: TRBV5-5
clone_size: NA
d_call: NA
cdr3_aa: CASISTEREQYF
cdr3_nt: TGTGCCAGCATTTCGACAGAACGTGAGCAGTACTTC

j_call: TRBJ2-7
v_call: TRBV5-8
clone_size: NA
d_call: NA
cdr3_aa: CASSFRQVGTYEQYF
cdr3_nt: TGTGCCAGCAGCTTTAGGCAGGTGGGGACTTACGAGCAGTACTTC

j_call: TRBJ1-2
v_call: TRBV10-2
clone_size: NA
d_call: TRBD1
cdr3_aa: CASRDGQGIRYGYTF
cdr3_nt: TGCGCCAGCAGAGACGGACAGGGGATTAGGTATGGCTACACCTTC

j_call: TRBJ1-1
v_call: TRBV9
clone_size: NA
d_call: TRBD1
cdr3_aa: CASSLGTENTEAFF
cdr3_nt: TGTGCCAGCAGCCTCGGGACAGAGAACACTGAAGCTTTCTTT

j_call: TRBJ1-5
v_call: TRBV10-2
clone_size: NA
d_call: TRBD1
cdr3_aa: CASRGQTNQPQHF
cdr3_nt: TGCGCCAGCAGGGGACAGACCAATCAGCCCCAGCATTTT

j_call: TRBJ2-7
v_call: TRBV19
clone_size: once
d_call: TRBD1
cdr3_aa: CASSTTGTYEQYF
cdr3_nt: TGTGCCAGTAGTACGACAGGGACCTACGAGCAGTACTTC

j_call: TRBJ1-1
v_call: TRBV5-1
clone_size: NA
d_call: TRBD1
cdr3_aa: CASSGDRAYTEAFF
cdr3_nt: TGCGCCAGCAGCGGCGACAGGGCTTACACTGAAGCTTTCTTT

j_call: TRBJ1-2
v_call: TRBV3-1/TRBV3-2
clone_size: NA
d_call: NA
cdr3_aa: CASSLWDFNYGYTF
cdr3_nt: TGTGCCAGCAGCCTATGGGACTTTAACTATGGCTACACCTTC